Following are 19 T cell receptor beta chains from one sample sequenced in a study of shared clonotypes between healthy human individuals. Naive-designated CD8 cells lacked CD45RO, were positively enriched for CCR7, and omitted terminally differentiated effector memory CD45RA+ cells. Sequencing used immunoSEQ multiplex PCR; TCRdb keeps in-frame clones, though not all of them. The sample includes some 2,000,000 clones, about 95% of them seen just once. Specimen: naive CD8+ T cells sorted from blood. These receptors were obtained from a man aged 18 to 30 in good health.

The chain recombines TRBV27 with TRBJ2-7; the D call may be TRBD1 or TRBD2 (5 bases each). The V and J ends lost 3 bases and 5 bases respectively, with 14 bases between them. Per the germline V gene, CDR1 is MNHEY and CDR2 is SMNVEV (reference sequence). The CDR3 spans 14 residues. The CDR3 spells CASSLSGPWHEQYF. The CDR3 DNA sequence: TGTGCCAGCAGTTTGTCGGGACCTTGGCACGAGCAGTACTTC.

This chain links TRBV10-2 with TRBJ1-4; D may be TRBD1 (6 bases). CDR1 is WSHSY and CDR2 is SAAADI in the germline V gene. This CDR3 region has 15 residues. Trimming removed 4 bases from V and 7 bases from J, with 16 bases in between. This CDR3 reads CASSGSGTTREKLFF. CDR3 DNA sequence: TGCGCCAGCAGTGGGTCTGGGACAACGCGTGAAAAACTGTTTTTT.

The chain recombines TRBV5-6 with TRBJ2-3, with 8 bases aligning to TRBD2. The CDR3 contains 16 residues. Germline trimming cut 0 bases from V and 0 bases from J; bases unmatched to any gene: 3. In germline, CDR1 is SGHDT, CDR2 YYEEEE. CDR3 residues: CASSLGLALSTDTQYF. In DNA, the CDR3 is TGTGCCAGCAGCTTGGGACTAGCGCTTAGCACAGATACGCAGTATTTT.

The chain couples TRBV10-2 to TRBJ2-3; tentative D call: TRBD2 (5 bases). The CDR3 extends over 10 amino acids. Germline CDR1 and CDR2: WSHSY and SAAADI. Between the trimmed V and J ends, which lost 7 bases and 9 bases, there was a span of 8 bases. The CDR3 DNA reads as TGCGCCAGCAACGAGGGAACGCAGTATTTT. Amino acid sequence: CASNEGTQYF.

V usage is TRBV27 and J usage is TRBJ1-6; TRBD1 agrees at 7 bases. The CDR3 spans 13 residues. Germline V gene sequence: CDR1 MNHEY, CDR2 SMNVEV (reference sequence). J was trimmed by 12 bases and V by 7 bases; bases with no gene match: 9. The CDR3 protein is CASNLGGGGPLHF. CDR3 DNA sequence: TGTGCCAGCAACCTTGGAGGGGGCGGACCCCTCCACTTT.

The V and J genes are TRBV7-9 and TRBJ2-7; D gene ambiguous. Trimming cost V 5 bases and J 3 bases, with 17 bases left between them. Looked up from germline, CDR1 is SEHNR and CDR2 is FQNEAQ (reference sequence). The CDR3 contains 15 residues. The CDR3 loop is CASSPRTSPFYEQYF. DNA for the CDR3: TGTGCCAGCAGCCCTAGGACCTCGCCGTTCTACGAGCAGTACTTC.

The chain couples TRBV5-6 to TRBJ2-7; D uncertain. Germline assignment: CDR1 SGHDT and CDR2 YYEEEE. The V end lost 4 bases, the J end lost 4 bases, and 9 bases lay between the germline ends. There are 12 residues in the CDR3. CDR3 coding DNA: TGTGCCAGCAGCCAAGACTTATACGAGCAGTACTTC. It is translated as CASSQDLYEQYF.

The CDR3 sequence is CASSPARTGNYEQYF. CDR3 coding DNA: TGTGCCAGCTCACCTGCTAGGACAGGGAACTACGAGCAGTACTTC. The chain combines TRBV18 with TRBJ2-7; TRBD1 agrees at 8 bases. From germline, CDR1 is KGHSH and CDR2 LQKENI. V shed 3 bases and J 3 bases; nucleotides not matched to a gene: 7. There are 15 residues in the CDR3.

The CDR3 DNA is TGTGCCAGCAGTTACTCGATAGGGGAAACCTCCTACGAGCAGTACTTC. Translation gives CASSYSIGETSYEQYF. The chain recombines TRBV6-5 with TRBJ2-7, with D perhaps TRBD1 (5 bases). The CDR3 runs 16 residues. Per the germline V gene, CDR1 is MNHEY and CDR2 is SVGAGI. V lost 0 bases, J lost 0 bases, and 12 bases lay in between.

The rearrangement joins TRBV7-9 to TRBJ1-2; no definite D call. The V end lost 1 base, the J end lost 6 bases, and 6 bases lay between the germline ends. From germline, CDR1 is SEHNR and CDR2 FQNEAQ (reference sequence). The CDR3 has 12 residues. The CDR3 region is CASSLGANGYTF. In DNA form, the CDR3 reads TGTGCCAGCAGCTTAGGTGCGAATGGCTACACCTTC. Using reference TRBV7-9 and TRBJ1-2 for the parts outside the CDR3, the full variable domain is DTGVSQNPRHKITKRGQNVTFRCDPISEHNRLYWYRQTLGQGPEFLTYFQNEAQLEKSRLLSDRFSAERPKGSFSTLEIQRTEQGDSAMYLCASSLGANGYTFGSGTRLTVV.

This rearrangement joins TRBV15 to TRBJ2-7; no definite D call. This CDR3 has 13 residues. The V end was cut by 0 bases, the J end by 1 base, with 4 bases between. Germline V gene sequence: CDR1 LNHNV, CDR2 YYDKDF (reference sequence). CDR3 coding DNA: TGTGCCACCAGCAGAGATTTGTCCTACGAGCAGTACTTC. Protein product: CATSRDLSYEQYF.

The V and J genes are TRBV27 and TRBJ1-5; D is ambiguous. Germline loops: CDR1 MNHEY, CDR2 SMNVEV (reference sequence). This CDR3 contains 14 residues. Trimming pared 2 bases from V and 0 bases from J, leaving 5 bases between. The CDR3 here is CASSLTLSNQPQHF. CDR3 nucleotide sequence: TGTGCCAGCAGTTTAACCCTTAGCAATCAGCCCCAGCATTTT.

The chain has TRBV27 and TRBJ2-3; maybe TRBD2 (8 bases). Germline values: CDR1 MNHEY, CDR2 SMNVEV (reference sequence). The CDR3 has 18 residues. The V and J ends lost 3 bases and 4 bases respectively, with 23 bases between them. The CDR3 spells CASSFLAPGLGGPDTQYF. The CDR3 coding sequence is TGTGCCAGCAGTTTCCTTGCTCCGGGACTAGGGGGCCCAGATACGCAGTATTTT.

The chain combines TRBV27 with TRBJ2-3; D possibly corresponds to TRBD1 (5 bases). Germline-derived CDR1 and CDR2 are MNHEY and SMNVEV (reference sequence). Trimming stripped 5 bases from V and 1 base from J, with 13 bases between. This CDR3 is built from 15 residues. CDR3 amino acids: CASSLQGWGTDTQYF. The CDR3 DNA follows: TGTGCCAGCAGTCTGCAGGGATGGGGCACAGATACGCAGTATTTT.

CDR3 nucleotide sequence: TGTGCCTGGAGCTTAACAGGGTTCAATCAGCCCCAGCATTTT. It codes for CAWSLTGFNQPQHF. This sequence joins TRBV30 and TRBJ1-5, with D possibly matching TRBD1 (6 bases). This CDR3 is built from 14 residues. The V and J ends lost 3 bases and 3 bases respectively, with 12 bases between them. Per the germline V gene, CDR1 is GTSNPN and CDR2 is SVGIG (reference sequence).

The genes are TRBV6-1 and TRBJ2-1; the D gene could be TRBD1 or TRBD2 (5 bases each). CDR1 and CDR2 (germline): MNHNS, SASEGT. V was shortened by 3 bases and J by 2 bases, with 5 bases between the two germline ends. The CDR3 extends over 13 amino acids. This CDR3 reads CASSEGPYNEQFF. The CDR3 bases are TGTGCCAGCAGTGAGGGACCCTACAATGAGCAGTTCTTC.

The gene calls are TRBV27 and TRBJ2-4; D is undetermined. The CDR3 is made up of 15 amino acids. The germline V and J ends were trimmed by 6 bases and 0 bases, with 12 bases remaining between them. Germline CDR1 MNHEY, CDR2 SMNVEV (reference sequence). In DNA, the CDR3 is TGTGCCAGCAGACACACCTTGATAGCCAAAAACATTCAGTACTTC. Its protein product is CASRHTLIAKNIQYF.

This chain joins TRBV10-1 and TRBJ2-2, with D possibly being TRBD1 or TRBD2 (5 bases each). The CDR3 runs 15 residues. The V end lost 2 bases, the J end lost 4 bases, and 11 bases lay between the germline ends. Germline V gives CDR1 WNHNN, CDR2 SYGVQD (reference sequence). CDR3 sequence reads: CASSEDSGGTGELFF. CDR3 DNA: TGCGCCAGCAGTGAGGACAGTGGGGGCACCGGGGAGCTGTTTTTT.

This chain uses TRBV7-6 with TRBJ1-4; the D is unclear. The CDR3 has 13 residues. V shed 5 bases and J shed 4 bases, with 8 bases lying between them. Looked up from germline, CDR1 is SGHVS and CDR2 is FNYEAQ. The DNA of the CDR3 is TGTGCCAGCAGCCCTCCTGATAATGAAAAACTGTTTTTT. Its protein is CASSPPDNEKLFF.